These T cell receptor beta chains were read from a single sample in a study of T cells in Graves' hyperthyroidism and ophthalmopathy. TCRdb analysed the multiplex PCR reads with MiXCR anew, one entry per CDR3 protein. Of roughly 350,000 distinct CDR3 sequences in the sample, about 15% were seen once. The sample comprised blood. The receptors were sampled from a woman in her 30s with Graves' hyperthyroidism. Each CDR3 is given with its conserved first and last residue.

len,j_gene,v_gene,CDR3aa
15,TRBJ2-7,TRBV11-2,CASSVPWDRGHRQYF
17,TRBJ2-5,TRBV4-3,CASSQELGVALGGTQYF
17,TRBJ2-1,TRBV5-1,CASSPDPPGLADNEQFF
14,TRBJ2-7,TRBV11-2,CASSGSSPRYEQYF
16,TRBJ2-6,TRBV28,CASSLFLGTGANVLTF
12,TRBJ2-3,TRBV2,CASREDRATQYF
18,TRBJ2-5,TRBV28,CASSQPGTGEGYQETQYF
11,TRBJ2-1,TRBV28,CASSPSGEQFF
13,TRBJ1-1,TRBV6-1,CASSYGFSTEAFF
14,TRBJ2-2,TRBV12-3/TRBV12-4,CASGAGGNTGELFF
16,TRBJ2-1,TRBV9,CASSPTQGGLYNEQFF
13,TRBJ2-3,TRBV18,CASSTGVQDTQYF
17,TRBJ2-1,TRBV6-1,CASSLGISGYGRNEQFF
12,TRBJ2-5,TRBV11-2,CASKSGTRTQYF
13,TRBJ1-1,TRBV6-2/TRBV6-3,CASRGTGTTEAFF
17,TRBJ2-3,TRBV6-2/TRBV6-3,CASRAVQGLVGTDTQYF
15,TRBJ2-3,TRBV5-4,CASSSAATSTDTQYF
14,TRBJ2-6,TRBV12-3/TRBV12-4,CASDRGPETNVLTF
14,TRBJ1-1,TRBV2,CASRSLGLGTEAFF
15,TRBJ2-7,TRBV7-9,CASSLGGLSSYEQYF
11,TRBJ2-5,TRBV28,CASSLFVTQYF
14,TRBJ2-7,TRBV5-6,CASSLGGRASEQYF
15,TRBJ2-7,TRBV5-6,CASSPETGSLNEQYF
13,TRBJ2-1,TRBV20-1,CSAKAPSYNEQFF
13,TRBJ2-7,TRBV12-3/TRBV12-4,CASTGDGGYEQYF
13,TRBJ2-7,TRBV19,CASMSDRGNEQYF
13,TRBJ2-7,TRBV11-2,CASSLVREYEQYF
13,TRBJ2-2,TRBV24-1,CAIERKNTGELFF
16,TRBJ2-1,TRBV19,CASSPSGRVTYNEQFF
12,TRBJ2-3,TRBV20-1,CSARDLADTQYF
13,TRBJ1-4,TRBV20-1,CSARAGIAEKLFF
13,TRBJ1-1,TRBV5-5,CASSPQIGNEAFF
16,TRBJ1-6,TRBV6-1,CASTSSRTLLNSPLHF
14,TRBJ1-1,TRBV10-3,CAARNMGGNTEAFF
14,TRBJ2-3,TRBV7-2,CASSLGGGADTQYF
12,TRBJ2-5,TRBV30,CAWDPGEETQYF
13,TRBJ2-7,TRBV27,CASSPGSTYEQYF
16,TRBJ1-2,TRBV28,CASSSDRDGGLRGYTF
13,TRBJ1-4,TRBV27,CASISPTRRELFF
11,TRBJ2-7,TRBV19,CASRVSREQYF
16,TRBJ2-3,TRBV20-1,CSATGPGGSGTDTQYF
13,TRBJ1-2,TRBV4-3,CASSQETGGGYTF
15,TRBJ1-1,TRBV5-1,CASSFLQGQNTEAFF
16,TRBJ1-5,TRBV20-1,CSASHSTDIGNQPQHF
14,TRBJ2-5,TRBV11-1,CASSFDGLHETQYF
15,TRBJ2-3,TRBV15,CATSRDTGGTDTQYF
14,TRBJ1-2,TRBV5-1,CASSPGGAIYGYTF
11,TRBJ1-2,TRBV6-1,CASRKGLGYTF
13,TRBJ2-7,TRBV13,CASSALYMNEQYF
13,TRBJ2-1,TRBV7-6,CASSLATTDEQFF
15,TRBJ2-5,TRBV28,CASSFRIRAQETQYF
13,TRBJ2-5,TRBV20-1,CSARTGLSETQYF
15,TRBJ1-1,TRBV24-1,CATRSRGPPNTEAFF